Each of the 21 T cell receptor beta chains below was sequenced from the same sample in a study of blood T cell repertoires in COVID-19. TCRdb keeps only in-frame clones here, not all; method: immunoSEQ multiplex PCR. The data show approximately 220,000 clones, about four fifths seen once. The sample consisted of peripheral blood. The receptors originated from a woman of 80 years or more with acute or convalescent COVID-19.

This clone turned up a few times. This sequence joins TRBV7-3 and TRBJ2-7, with 7 bases lining up with TRBD2. Germline trimming cut 6 bases from V and 0 bases from J; bases unmatched to any gene: 8. The CDR3 sequence is 15 residues long. Germline V CDR1 and CDR2: SGHTA, FQGTGA. DNA for the CDR3: TGTGCCAGCAGTCCGAGACTAGCCGACTCCTACGAGCAGTACTTC. This translates into CASSPRLADSYEQYF.

The V gene is TRBV28, the J gene TRBJ1-2, with 7 bases lining up with TRBD1. V dropped 5 bases and J dropped 5; count of bases not matched to a gene: 5. CDR1 and CDR2 from the germline V gene are MDHEN and SYDVKM. CDR3 length equals 13 residues. The CDR3 loop is CASSQGVPYGYTF. The CDR3 coding sequence is TGTGCCAGCAGTCAGGGGGTACCGTATGGCTACACCTTC.

The chain recombines TRBV4-3 with TRBJ1-1; unclear D gene. The CDR3 extends over 13 amino acids. Between the trimmed V and J ends, which lost 1 base and 4 bases, there was a span of 7 bases. Germline values: CDR1 LGHNA, CDR2 YSLEER. The CDR3 DNA reads TGCGCCAGCAGCCAAGGCCGGGTCACTGAAGCTTTCTTT. It translates to CASSQGRVTEAFF.

V gene TRBV19 combines with J gene TRBJ1-4, with D perhaps TRBD1 (5 bases). V lost 4 bases and J lost 6, with 15 bases in between. The CDR3 is made up of 15 amino acids. Germline CDR1 and CDR2: LNHDA and SQIVND (reference sequence). CDR3 in amino acids: CASSRGHTGDEKLFF. In DNA, the CDR3 is TGTGCCAGTAGTAGGGGCCATACGGGGGATGAAAAACTGTTTTTT.

This chain joins TRBV3-1 (or the pseudogene TRBV3-2) and TRBJ1-2; possible D gene TRBD1, 6 bases. Germline CDR1 is LGHDT and CDR2 is YNNKEL (reference sequence). The CDR3 runs to 14 residues. V shed 3 bases and J shed 7 bases, with 15 bases lying between them. In nucleotides, the CDR3 is TGTGCCAGCAGCCATCTACAGGGAAATAGTGGCTACACCTTC. It specifies CASSHLQGNSGYTF.

The chain links TRBV2 to TRBJ1-2; 7 bases fit TRBD1. Germline CDR1 reads SNHLY; CDR2 reads FYNNEI. This CDR3 is 13 amino acids long. Losses at the gene ends were 4 bases for V and 4 bases for J; bases not matched to a gene: 3. For the CDR3, the DNA is TGTGCCAGCAGTGGACAGGGTGGCTATGGCTACACCTTC. Translated: CASSGQGGYGYTF. Looking up the rest from reference TRBV2 and TRBJ1-2 gives the full variable domain: EPEVTQTPSHQVTQMGQEVILRCVPISNHLYFYWYRQILGQKVEFLVSFYNNEISEKSEIFDDQFSVERPDGSNFTLKIRSTKLEDSAMYFCASSGQGGYGYTFGSGTRLTVV.

The rearrangement uses TRBV19 and TRBJ2-1; 9 bases map to TRBD1. The CDR3 consists of 15 residues. Germline CDR1 and CDR2: LNHDA and SQIVND (reference sequence). V lost 6 bases, J lost 2 bases, and 5 bases stayed unmatched. CDR3: CASRSTGGTYNEQFF. For the CDR3, the DNA is TGTGCCAGTAGGTCCACAGGGGGCACCTACAATGAGCAGTTCTTC.

This rearrangement joins TRBV10-3 to TRBJ2-2; D perhaps matches TRBD2 (5 bases). V lost 8 bases to trimming and J lost 8 bases, with 12 bases between them. This CDR3 region has 12 residues. Germline V lookup: CDR1 ENHRY, CDR2 SYGVKD. The CDR3 bases are TGTGCCATCCCGAGGGCGAGAGGGGAGCTGTTTTTT. Its translation: CAIPRARGELFF.

This clone appeared once. V gene TRBV7-2 combines with J gene TRBJ2-1, with D perhaps matching TRBD2 (6 bases). The CDR3 has 15 residues. Looked up from germline, CDR1 is SGHTA and CDR2 is FQGNSA. V was cut by 3 bases and J by 8 bases, with 17 bases left in between. This chain's CDR3 is CASSFGRGHGDEQFF. The CDR3, as DNA: TGTGCCAGCAGCTTCGGGCGGGGCCATGGGGATGAGCAGTTCTTC.

This chain uses TRBV28 with TRBJ2-1; 12 bases match TRBD2. Germline V CDR1 and CDR2: MDHEN, SYDVKM. Trimming at V came to 3 bases and at J to 6 bases, leaving 12 bases not matched to a gene. This CDR3 has 18 amino acids. The CDR3 sequence: CASSLGLAGRVQRNEQFF. DNA of the CDR3: TGTGCCAGCAGTTTGGGACTAGCGGGTCGGGTTCAACGCAATGAGCAGTTCTTC.

This chain's CDR3 is CASTSSTGEYF. In DNA form, the CDR3 reads TGTGCCAGCACCTCGTCGACAGGGGAGTATTTT. The chain is built from TRBV5-4 and TRBJ2-3; 8 bases match TRBD1. V was clipped by 6 bases and J by 13 bases; unmatched bases: 7. This CDR3 comprises 11 residues. The germline CDR1 and CDR2 sequences are SGHNT and YYREEE (reference sequence). The variable domain in full, with the rest retrieved from reference TRBV5-4 and TRBJ2-3, is ETGVTQSPTHLIKTRGQQVTLRCSSQSGHNTVSWYQQALGQGPQFIFQYYREEENGRGNFPPRFSGLQFPNYSSELNVNALELDDSALYLCASTSSTGEYFGPGTRLTVL.

The rearrangement joins TRBV18 to TRBJ2-7; weak D call: TRBD1 (6 bases). The CDR3 covers 15 residues. V lost 2 bases to trimming and J lost 4 bases, with 15 bases between them. Germline CDR1 KGHSH, CDR2 LQKENI. DNA for the CDR3: TGTGCCAGCTCACCAGAAGAGACAGGTTTTTACGAGCAGTACTTC. Amino acid sequence: CASSPEETGFYEQYF.

This sequence joins TRBV30 and TRBJ2-7; 7 bases are shared with TRBD1. The V gene's germline CDR1 is GTSNPN and CDR2 SVGIG (reference sequence). The CDR3 extends over 11 amino acids. After removal of 2 bases from V and 7 bases from J, the junction contained 2 bases not matched to a gene. Here the CDR3 reads CAWSKQGEQYF. In DNA, the CDR3 is TGTGCCTGGAGTAAACAGGGGGAGCAGTACTTC.

The chain employs TRBV10-3 and TRBJ2-5; no definite D call. From germline, CDR1 is ENHRY and CDR2 SYGVKD. V shed 5 bases and J shed 3 bases, with 4 bases lying between them. The CDR3 loop spans 11 amino acids. The CDR3 DNA reads TGTGCCATCAGTCAGGAAGAGACCCAGTACTTC. Residues: CAISQEETQYF.

The sample holds a few counts of this clone. The V gene is TRBV12-3 or TRBV12-4, the J gene TRBJ2-7, with D maybe TRBD1 (6 bases). The length of the CDR3 is 12 residues. Deletions cut 6 bases from V and 5 bases from J, with 11 bases between. The CDR3 coding sequence is TGTGCCAGCAGCATTACAGGGAACGAGCAGTACTTC. Translating gives CASSITGNEQYF.

The CDR3 is CSVSRRLWAGGLRYTGELFF. CDR3 DNA: TGCAGCGTTTCGAGACGGCTATGGGCGGGGGGACTCAGGTACACCGGGGAGCTGTTTTTT. The chain recombines TRBV29-1 with TRBJ2-2, with TRBD2 matching over 8 bases. Germline V gives CDR1 SQVTM, CDR2 ANQGSEA. The CDR3 loop spans 20 amino acids. V was pared by 5 bases and J by 3 bases, with 23 bases of the junction left unmatched.

The chain has TRBV19 and TRBJ1-4; 10 bases agree with TRBD1. This CDR3 has 14 residues. V lost 6 bases, J lost 6 bases, and 4 bases stayed unmatched. Germline lookup yields CDR1 LNHDA and CDR2 SQIVND (reference sequence). As DNA, the CDR3 is TGTGCCAGTAGGACAGGGGGCGGGGATGAAAAACTGTTTTTT. This sequence encodes CASRTGGGDEKLFF. The full variable domain, rest sourced from reference TRBV19 and TRBJ1-4, is DGGITQSPKYLFRKEGQNVTLSCEQNLNHDAMYWYRQDPGQGLRLIYYSQIVNDFQKGDIAEGYSVSREKKESFPLTVTSAQKNPTAFYLCASRTGGGDEKLFFGSGTQLSVL.

CDR3 amino acids: CASSLQALPLYEQYF. The CDR3 DNA reads TGCGCCAGCAGCTTACAGGCCTTGCCCCTCTACGAGCAGTACTTC. The chain combines TRBV4-3 with TRBJ2-7; tentatively, D is TRBD1 (5 bases). The V gene's germline CDR1 is LGHNA and CDR2 YSLEER. The V end was cut by 5 bases, the J end by 3 bases, with 17 bases between. The CDR3 runs 15 residues.

The rearrangement uses TRBV10-2 and TRBJ1-1, with D perhaps TRBD1 (6 bases). CDR3 size: 13 residues. The germline V gene has CDR1 WSHSY and CDR2 SAAADI. V lost 6 bases, J lost 6 bases, and 14 bases lay in between. The CDR3 loop is CASRSSGVAEAFF. Written as DNA, the CDR3 is TGCGCCAGCAGATCCTCAGGGGTGGCTGAAGCTTTCTTT.

The chain is built from TRBV5-1 and TRBJ1-4; 11 positions agree with TRBD1. Looked up from germline, CDR1 is SGHRS and CDR2 is YFSETQ. This CDR3 spans 15 amino acids. V lost 4 bases to trimming and J lost 8 bases; unmatched junction nucleotides: 7. The CDR3: CASSRGQGAREKLFF. CDR3 bases: TGCGCCAGCAGCCGCGGACAGGGGGCGCGCGAAAAACTGTTTTTT.

This chain joins TRBV4-3 and TRBJ2-7, with 10 bases that match TRBD1. Germline V gene lookup returns CDR1 LGHNA and CDR2 YSLEER. V shed 2 bases, J shed 3 bases, and the junction held 13 bases outside the gene matches. CDR3 size: 18 residues. CDR3 sequence (DNA): TGCGCCAGCAGCCAATCCTTAGGAGGGACAGGGGCTTACTACGAGCAGTACTTC. This encodes CASSQSLGGTGAYYEQYF.